This is a list of T cell receptor beta chains from one sample in a study of T cells after posttransplantation cyclophosphamide. Some clones are missing from TCRdb's copy, which holds only in-frame ones; the method was immunoSEQ multiplex PCR. This sample comprises over 30,000 clones, none seen once only. Material for sequencing was PBMCs. The receptors were gathered from a girl aged 10-17 years in good health, CMV-negative, and a related stem cell transplant donor. Both conserved end residues are trimmed from each CDR3.

V gene	J gene	CDR3 protein
TRBV9	TRBJ2-4	ASSSSGGAIGKNIQY
TRBV5-1	TRBJ1-6	ASSRDIGSSYNSPLH
TRBV6-4	TRBJ2-1	ASSDSLAGADEQF
TRBV29-1	.	SVEDQGYEQY
TRBV5-1	TRBJ1-4	ASSSGQGRYNEKLF
TRBV5-1	TRBJ1-1	ASSSRQQDYTEAF
TRBV27	TRBJ2-7	ASSLGRTSYEQY
TRBV28	TRBJ1-4	ASRDSSGTGPIWGLF
TRBV6-5	TRBJ2-1	ASSYLGGVNNEQF
TRBV6-5	TRBJ1-2	ASSSTGLVGYGYT
TRBV10-3	TRBJ1-1	AISERSYEAF
TRBV6-4	TRBJ2-1	ASSVGTGGNEQF
TRBV11-3	TRBJ2-1	ASSFRLSGEEQF
TRBV5-8	TRBJ2-3	ASSFHRGTDTQY
TRBV5-4	TRBJ2-7	ASSPLNYEQY
TRBV5-1	TRBJ2-3	ASSLSGQLTDTQY
TRBV19	TRBJ2-7	ASSEIRLAGGKQQY
TRBV13	TRBJ2-5	ASSSSRLTGLQETQY
TRBV9	TRBJ2-2	ASSSLGAPGTGELF
TRBV7-9	TRBJ2-2	ASSPPSSEVSTTGELF
TRBV6-5	TRBJ2-1	ASLAGGEYNEQF
TRBV6-5	TRBJ2-1	ASRRQGFYNEQF
TRBV11-2	TRBJ1-1	ASSRRDSPEAF
TRBV30	TRBJ1-2	AWSPGQGIGYT
TRBV28	TRBJ1-1	ASSLRRQGNTEAF
TRBV28	TRBJ1-6	ASSFEVSSYNSPLH
TRBV7-3	TRBJ2-1	ASSLGVLGPEQF
TRBV7-9	TRBJ1-5	ASSLDEGRIGQPQH
TRBV7-9	TRBJ1-5	ASSNLGEGPNNQPQH
TRBV2	TRBJ2-2	ASSVQGQYTGELF
TRBV25-1	TRBJ2-7	ASSASTSGGNEQY
TRBV27	TRBJ1-1	ASSTGDTRGTEAF
TRBV4-3	TRBJ2-1	ASSQEEAGEGDEQF
TRBV4-1	TRBJ2-4	ASSQELSGLAKNIQY
TRBV7-6	.	ASSFRGTGGDEQY
TRBV2	TRBJ2-1	ASSVVRGLAGVQQF
TRBV6-4	TRBJ1-1	ASSANRQGSTEAF
TRBV2	TRBJ2-1	ASSKGWNEQF
TRBV5-1	TRBJ2-3	ASSLRAGGMGDTQY
TRBV2	TRBJ1-2	ASSERGLDYGYT
TRBV4-1	TRBJ2-2	ASSQELDRRYTGELF
TRBV6-5	TRBJ1-1	ASSYALNTNTEAF
TRBV9	TRBJ1-2	ASSEDNNYT
TRBV7-2	TRBJ2-1	ASSLARSWASVEQF
TRBV25-1	TRBJ2-1	ASSPPGFSYNEQF
TRBV9	TRBJ2-3	ASSATLGLAVGVDTQY
TRBV6-6	TRBJ1-4	ASGDRDGSEKLF
TRBV29-1	TRBJ1-1	SGGTGGTEAF
TRBV4-1	TRBJ2-5	ASSQRAGETQY